A selection of T cell receptor beta chains follows, all from one sample in a study of blood T cell repertoires in COVID-19. TCRdb keeps only in-frame clones here, not all; method: immunoSEQ multiplex PCR. The sample yields more than 95,000 clones, around 84% seen once. The sample consisted of peripheral blood. These TCRs come from a man between 60 and 75 years old with acute or convalescent COVID-19. Each CDR3 is given with its conserved first and last residue. The D gene is left open where the match is weak. Clone size, where shown, is once, few, many, or a class for clones that have expanded.

>TRBJ1-6|-|-|TRBV4-1
TGCGCCAGCAGCCAAGACCAGGGTTCGCCCAATTCACCCCTCCACTTT
CASSQDQGSPNSPLHF
>TRBJ2-1|-|TRBD1|TRBV6-6
TGTGCCAGCAGCCAAGGGCAGGGGGCAAGGGATGAGCAGTTCTTC
CASSQGQGARDEQFF
>TRBJ2-3|-|TRBD2|TRBV4-2
TGTGCCAGCAGCCTTATGACTAGCGGTAGCACAGATACGCAGTATTTT
CASSLMTSGSTDTQYF
>TRBJ1-1|once|-|TRBV29-1
TGCAGCGTCGCCGAGGGTACTAACACTGAAGCTTTCTTT
CSVAEGTNTEAFF
>TRBJ2-3|-|-|TRBV19
TGTGCCAGTAGTATTCAGGGCCCCACAGATACGCAGTATTTT
CASSIQGPTDTQYF
>TRBJ1-1|-|-|TRBV10-3
TGTGCCATCAAATTGACTGGGGCGCGCACTGAAGCTTTCTTT
CAIKLTGARTEAFF
>TRBJ2-7|-|-|TRBV28
TGTGCCAGCAGACCCCCGGGACACTTCTACGAGCAGTACTTC
CASRPPGHFYEQYF
>TRBJ1-1|few|TRBD1|TRBV27
TGTGCCAGCAGAAGTACAGGGGGTGGATCTGAAGCTTTCTTT
CASRSTGGGSEAFF
>TRBJ2-5|-|TRBD2|TRBV5-1
TGCGCCTCGGGACTAGCGGGAGGACAAGAGACCCAGTACTTC
CASGLAGGQETQYF
>TRBJ1-2|-|TRBD1|TRBV15
TGTGCCACCAGCAGAGTTCGGGACAGGGGAGGCTACACCTTC
CATSRVRDRGGYTF
>TRBJ2-4|-|TRBD1|TRBV29-1
TGCAGCGCTGGGACAGGGGTGTCCAAAAACATTCAGTACTTC
CSAGTGVSKNIQYF
>TRBJ1-5|-|TRBD1|TRBV19
TGTGCCAGTAGAAAGGACAGGACCTATCAGCCCCAGCATTTT
CASRKDRTYQPQHF
>TRBJ2-3|-|-|TRBV5-1
TGCGCCAGCAGCTTCGACTCGACAGATACGCAGTATTTT
CASSFDSTDTQYF
>TRBJ2-5|-|-|TRBV5-4
TGTGCCAGCAGCTTGCGGGGTACGGAGACCCAGTACTTC
CASSLRGTETQYF
>TRBJ1-6|once|TRBD1|TRBV5-1
TGCGCCAGCAGCTGGGGACAGGCCGGTTCACCCCTCCACTTT
CASSWGQAGSPLHF